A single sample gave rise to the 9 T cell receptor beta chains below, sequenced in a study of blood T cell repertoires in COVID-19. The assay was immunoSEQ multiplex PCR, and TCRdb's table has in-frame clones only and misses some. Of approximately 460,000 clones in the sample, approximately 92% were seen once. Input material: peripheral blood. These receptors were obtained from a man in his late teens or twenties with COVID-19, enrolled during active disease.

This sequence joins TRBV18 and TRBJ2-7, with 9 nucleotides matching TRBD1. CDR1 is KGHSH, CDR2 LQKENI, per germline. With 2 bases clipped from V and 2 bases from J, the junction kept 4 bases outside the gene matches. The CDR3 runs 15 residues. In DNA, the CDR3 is TGTGCCAGCTCACCAGAGGGGACAGGGACCTACGAGCAGTACTTC. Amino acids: CASSPEGTGTYEQYF. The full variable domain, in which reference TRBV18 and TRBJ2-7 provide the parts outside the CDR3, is NAGVMQNPRHLVRRRGQEARLRCSPMKGHSHVYWYRQLPEEGLKFMVYLQKENIIDESGMPKERFSAEFPKEGPSILRIQQVVRGDSAAYFCASSPEGTGTYEQYFGPGTRLTVT.

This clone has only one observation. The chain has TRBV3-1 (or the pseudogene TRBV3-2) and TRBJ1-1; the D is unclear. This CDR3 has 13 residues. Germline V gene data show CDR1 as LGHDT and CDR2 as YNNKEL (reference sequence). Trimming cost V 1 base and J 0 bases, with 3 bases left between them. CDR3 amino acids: CASSQVMNTEAFF. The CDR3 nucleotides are TGTGCCAGCAGCCAAGTTATGAACACTGAAGCTTTCTTT.

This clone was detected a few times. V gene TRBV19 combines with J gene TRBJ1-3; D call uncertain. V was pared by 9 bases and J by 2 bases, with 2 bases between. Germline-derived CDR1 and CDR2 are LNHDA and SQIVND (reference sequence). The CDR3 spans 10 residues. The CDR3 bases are TGTGCCAGCGCTGGAAACACCATATATTTT. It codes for CASAGNTIYF.

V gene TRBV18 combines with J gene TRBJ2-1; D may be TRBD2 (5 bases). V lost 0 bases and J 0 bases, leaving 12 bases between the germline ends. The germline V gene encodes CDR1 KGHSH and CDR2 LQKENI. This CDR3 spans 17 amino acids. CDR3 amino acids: CASSPPRGLSSYNEQFF. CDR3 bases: TGTGCCAGCTCACCACCCCGCGGGCTTAGCTCCTACAATGAGCAGTTCTTC.

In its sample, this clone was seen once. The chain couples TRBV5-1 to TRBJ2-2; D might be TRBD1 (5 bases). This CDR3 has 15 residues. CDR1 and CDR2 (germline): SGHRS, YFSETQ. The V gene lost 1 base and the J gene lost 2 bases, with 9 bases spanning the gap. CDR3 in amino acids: CASSLQGYNTGELFF. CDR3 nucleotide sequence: TGCGCCAGCAGCTTGCAGGGTTATAACACCGGGGAGCTGTTTTTT.

In nucleotides, the CDR3 is TGTGCCAGCAGCTTGGATGCGGGAGAGGGCAATGAGCAGTTCTTC. Encoded protein: CASSLDAGEGNEQFF. The rearrangement joins TRBV5-4 to TRBJ2-1, with 7 nucleotides matching TRBD2. The CDR3 extends over 15 amino acids. Germline CDR1 reads SGHNT; CDR2 reads YYREEE (reference sequence). V trimming: 0 bases; J trimming: 6 bases; junction bases outside the gene matches: 6. The whole variable domain, filled in from reference TRBV5-4 and TRBJ2-1, reads ETGVTQSPTHLIKTRGQQVTLRCSSQSGHNTVSWYQQALGQGPQFIFQYYREEENGRGNFPPRFSGLQFPNYSSELNVNALELDDSALYLCASSLDAGEGNEQFFGPGTRLTVL.

As DNA, the CDR3 is TGTGCCAGCAGTTCACTAGCGGGGGGCAAAAACATTCAGTACTTC. This gives the protein CASSSLAGGKNIQYF. The chain combines TRBV6-5 with TRBJ2-4; 12 nucleotides line up with TRBD2. The J segment lost 3 bases and the V segment lost 4 bases, leaving 1 base of the junction unmatched. Germline V gene sequence: CDR1 MNHEY, CDR2 SVGAGI. The CDR3 loop spans 15 amino acids.

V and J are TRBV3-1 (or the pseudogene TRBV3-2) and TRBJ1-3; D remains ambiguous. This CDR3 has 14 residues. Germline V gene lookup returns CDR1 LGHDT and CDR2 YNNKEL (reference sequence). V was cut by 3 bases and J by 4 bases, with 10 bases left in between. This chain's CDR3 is CASSQGEAGNTIYF. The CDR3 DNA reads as TGTGCCAGCAGCCAGGGAGAAGCCGGAAACACCATATATTTT.

The CDR3 sequence: CASTGLESYEQYF. For the CDR3, the DNA is TGTGCCAGCACGGGACTAGAATCCTACGAGCAGTACTTC. This rearrangement joins TRBV2 to TRBJ2-7; 8 nucleotides line up with TRBD2. With 7 bases clipped from V and 1 base from J, the junction kept 3 bases outside the gene matches. The CDR3 loop spans 13 amino acids. Germline CDR1 is SNHLY and CDR2 is FYNNEI.